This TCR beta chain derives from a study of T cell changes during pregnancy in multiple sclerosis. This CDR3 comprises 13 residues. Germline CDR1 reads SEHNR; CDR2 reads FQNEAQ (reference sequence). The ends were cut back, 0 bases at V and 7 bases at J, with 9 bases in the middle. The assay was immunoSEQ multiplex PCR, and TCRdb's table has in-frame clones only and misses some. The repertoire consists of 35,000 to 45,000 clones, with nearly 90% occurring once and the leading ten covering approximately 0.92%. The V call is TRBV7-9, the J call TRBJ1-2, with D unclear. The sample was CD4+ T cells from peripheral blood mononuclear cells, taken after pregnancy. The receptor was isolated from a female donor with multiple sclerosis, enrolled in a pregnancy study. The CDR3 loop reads CASSLAGTGGYTF. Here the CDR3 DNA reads TGTGCCAGCAGCTTAGCGGGTACGGGTGGCTACACCTTC.